Detailed here is one T cell receptor beta chain. MiXCR, applied by TCRdb to the RT-PCR reads, yields one record per CDR3 protein. Of about 480,000 distinct CDR3 sequences listed, 9.5% to 13% are singletons. This sample was taken from a study of response to subunit inactivated influenza vaccine. There are 14 residues in the CDR3. With 0 bases removed from V and 0 bases from J, the gap between germline ends came to 8 bases. Looked up from germline, CDR1 is DFQATT and CDR2 is SNEGSKA (reference sequence). This chain joins TRBV20-1 and TRBJ1-2; no definite D call. This sample comprised PBMCs from blood, obtained about 40 days after vaccination. The source of this sequence is a man aged 50 or older who received an inactivated influenza vaccine. DNA for the CDR3: TGCAGTGCTAGAGATGGCTCGGCTAACTATGGCTACACCTTC. The encoded protein is CSARDGSANYGYTF.